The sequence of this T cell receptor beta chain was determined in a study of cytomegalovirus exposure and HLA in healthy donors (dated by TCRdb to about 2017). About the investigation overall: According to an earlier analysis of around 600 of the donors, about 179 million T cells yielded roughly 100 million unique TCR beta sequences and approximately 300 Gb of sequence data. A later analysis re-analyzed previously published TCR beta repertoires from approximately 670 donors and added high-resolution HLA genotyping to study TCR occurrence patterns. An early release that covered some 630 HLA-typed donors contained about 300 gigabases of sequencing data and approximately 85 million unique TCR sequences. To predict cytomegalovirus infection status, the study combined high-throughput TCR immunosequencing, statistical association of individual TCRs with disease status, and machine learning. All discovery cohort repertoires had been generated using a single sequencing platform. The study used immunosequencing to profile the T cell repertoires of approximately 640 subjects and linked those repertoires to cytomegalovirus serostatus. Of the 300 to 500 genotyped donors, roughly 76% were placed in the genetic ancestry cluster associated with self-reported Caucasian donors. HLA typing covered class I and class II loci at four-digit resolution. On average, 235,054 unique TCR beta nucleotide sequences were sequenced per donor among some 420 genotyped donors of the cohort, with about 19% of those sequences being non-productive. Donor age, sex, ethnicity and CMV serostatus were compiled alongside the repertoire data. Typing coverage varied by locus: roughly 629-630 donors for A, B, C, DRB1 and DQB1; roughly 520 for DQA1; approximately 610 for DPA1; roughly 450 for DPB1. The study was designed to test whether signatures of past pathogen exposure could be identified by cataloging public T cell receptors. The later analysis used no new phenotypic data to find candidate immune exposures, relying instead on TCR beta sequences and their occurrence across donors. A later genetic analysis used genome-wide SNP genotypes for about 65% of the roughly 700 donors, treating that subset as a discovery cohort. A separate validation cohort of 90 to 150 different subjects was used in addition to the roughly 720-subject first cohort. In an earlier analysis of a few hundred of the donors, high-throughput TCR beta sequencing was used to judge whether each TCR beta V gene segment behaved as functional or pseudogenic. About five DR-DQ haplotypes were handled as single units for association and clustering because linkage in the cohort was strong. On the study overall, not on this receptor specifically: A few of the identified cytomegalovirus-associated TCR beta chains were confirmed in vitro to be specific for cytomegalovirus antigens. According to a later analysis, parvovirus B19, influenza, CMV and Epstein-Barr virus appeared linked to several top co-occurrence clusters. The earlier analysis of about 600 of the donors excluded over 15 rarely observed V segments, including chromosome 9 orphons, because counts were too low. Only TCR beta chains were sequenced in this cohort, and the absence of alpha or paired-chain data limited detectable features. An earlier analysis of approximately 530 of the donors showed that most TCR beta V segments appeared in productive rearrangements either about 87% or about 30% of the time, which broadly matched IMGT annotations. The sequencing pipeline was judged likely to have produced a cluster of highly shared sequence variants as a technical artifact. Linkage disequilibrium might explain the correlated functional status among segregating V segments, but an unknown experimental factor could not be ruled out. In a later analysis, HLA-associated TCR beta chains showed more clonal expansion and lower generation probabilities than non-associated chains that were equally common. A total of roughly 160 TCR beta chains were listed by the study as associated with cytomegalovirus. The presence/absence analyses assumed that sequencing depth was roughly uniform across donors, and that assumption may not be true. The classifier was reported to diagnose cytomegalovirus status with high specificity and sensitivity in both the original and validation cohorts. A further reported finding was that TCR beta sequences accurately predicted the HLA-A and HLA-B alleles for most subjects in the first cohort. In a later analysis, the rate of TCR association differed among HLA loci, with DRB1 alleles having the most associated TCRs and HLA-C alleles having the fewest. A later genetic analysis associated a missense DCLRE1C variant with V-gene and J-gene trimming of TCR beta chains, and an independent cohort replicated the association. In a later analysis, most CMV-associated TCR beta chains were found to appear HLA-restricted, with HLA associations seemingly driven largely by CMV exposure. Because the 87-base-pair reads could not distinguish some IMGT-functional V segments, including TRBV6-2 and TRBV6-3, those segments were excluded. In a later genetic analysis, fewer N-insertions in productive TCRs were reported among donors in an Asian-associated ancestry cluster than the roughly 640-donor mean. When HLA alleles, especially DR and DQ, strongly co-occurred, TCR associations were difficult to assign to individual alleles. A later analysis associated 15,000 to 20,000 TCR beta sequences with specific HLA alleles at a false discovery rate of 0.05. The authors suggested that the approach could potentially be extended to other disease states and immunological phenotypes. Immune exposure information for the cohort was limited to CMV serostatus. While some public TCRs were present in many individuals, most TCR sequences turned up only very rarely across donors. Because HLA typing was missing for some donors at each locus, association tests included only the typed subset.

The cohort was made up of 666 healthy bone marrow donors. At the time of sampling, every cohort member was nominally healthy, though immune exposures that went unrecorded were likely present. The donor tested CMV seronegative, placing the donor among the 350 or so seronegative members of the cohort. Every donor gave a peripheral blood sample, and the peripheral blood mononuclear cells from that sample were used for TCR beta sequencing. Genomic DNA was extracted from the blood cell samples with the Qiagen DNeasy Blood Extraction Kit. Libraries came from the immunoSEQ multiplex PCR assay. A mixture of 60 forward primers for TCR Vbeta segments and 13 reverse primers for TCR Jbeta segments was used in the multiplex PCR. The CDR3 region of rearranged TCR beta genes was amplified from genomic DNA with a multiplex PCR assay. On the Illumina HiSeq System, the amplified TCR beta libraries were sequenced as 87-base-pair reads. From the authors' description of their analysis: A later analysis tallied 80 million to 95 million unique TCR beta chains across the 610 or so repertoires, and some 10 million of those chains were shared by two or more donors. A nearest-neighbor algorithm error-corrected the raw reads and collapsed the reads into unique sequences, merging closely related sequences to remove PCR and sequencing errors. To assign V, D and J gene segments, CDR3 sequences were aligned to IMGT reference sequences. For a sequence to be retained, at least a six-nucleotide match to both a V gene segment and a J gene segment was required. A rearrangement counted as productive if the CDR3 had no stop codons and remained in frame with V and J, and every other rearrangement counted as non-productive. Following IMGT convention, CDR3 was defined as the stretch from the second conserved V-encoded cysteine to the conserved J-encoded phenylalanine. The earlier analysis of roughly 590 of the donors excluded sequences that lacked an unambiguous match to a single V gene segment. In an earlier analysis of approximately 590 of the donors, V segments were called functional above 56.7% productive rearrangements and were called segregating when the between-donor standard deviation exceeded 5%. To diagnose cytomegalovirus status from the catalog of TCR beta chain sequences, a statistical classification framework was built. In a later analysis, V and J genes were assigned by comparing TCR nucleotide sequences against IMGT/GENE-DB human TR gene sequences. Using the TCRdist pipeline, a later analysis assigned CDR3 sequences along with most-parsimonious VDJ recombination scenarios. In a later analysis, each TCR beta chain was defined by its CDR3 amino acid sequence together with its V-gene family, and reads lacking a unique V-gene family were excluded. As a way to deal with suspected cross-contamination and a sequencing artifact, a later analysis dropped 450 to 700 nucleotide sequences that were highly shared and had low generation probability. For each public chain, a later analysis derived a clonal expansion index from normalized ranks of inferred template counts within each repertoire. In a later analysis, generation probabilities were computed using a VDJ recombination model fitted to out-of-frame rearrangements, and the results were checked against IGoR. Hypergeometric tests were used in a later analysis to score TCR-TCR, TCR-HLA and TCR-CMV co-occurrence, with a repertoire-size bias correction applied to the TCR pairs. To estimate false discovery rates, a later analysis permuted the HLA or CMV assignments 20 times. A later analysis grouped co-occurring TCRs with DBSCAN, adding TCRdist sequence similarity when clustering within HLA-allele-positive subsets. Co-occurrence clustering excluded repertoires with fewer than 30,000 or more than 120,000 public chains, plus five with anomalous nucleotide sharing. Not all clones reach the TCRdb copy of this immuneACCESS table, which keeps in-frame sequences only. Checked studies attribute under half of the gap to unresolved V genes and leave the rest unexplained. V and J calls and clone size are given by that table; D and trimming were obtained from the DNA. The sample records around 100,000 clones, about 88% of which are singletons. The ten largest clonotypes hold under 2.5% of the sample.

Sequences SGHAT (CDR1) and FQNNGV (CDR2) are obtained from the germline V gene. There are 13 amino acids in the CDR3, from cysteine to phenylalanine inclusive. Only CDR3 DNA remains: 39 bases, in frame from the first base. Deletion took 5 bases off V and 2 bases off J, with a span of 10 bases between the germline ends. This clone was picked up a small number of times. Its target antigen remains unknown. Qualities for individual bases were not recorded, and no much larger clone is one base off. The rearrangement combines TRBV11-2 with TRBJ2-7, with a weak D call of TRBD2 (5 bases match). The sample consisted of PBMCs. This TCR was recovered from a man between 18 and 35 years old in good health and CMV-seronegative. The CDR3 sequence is CASSPGSAYEQYF. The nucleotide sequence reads TGTGCCAGCAGCCCGGGGTCAGCCTACGAGCAGTACTTC. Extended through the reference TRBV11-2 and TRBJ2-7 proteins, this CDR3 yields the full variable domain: EAGVAQSPRYKIIEKRQSVAFWCNPISGHATLYWYQQILGQGPKLLIQFQNNGVVDDSQLPKDRFSAERLKGVDSTLKIQPAKLEDSAVYLCASSPGSAYEQYFGPGTRLTVT.